The 29 T cell receptor beta chains in this list originate from one sample, sequenced in a study of control samples from healthy donors and cancer patients. Profiled with immunoSEQ multiplex PCR; TCRdb holds only in-frame clones, not every one. Of approximately 150,000 clones in the sample, about 90% were seen once. Sequenced material: blood. All receptors come from a man aged 18 to 35 in good health.

This chain connects TRBV7-3 to TRBJ2-1; 9 bases map to TRBD1. Germline trimming cut 1 base from V and 0 bases from J; bases unmatched to any gene: 4. There are 17 residues in the CDR3. CDR1 is SGHTA, CDR2 FQGTGA, per germline. Here the CDR3 reads CASSLKGTGHSYNEQFF. The CDR3 DNA follows: TGTGCCAGCAGCTTAAAGGGGACAGGGCACTCCTACAATGAGCAGTTCTTC.

The chain links TRBV9 to TRBJ2-3, with unresolved D. This CDR3 has 15 residues. The germline V and J ends were trimmed by 0 bases and 0 bases, with 8 bases remaining between them. The germline V gene has CDR1 SGDLS and CDR2 YYNGEE. The CDR3 DNA reads TGTGCCAGCAGCGTAGGAGAAACTAGCACAGATACGCAGTATTTT. Amino acids: CASSVGETSTDTQYF.

Of note for this clone: Additional DNA sequences in this sample encode the identical CDR3. This chain uses TRBV7-9 with TRBJ2-1, with 8 bases fitting TRBD1. This CDR3 comprises 15 residues. Germline V lookup: CDR1 SEHNR, CDR2 FQNEAQ (reference sequence). The V segment lost 1 base and the J segment 4 bases; nucleotides outside the gene matches: 3. CDR3: CASSLGQGAYNEQFF. Here the CDR3 DNA reads TGTGCCAGCAGCTTAGGTCAGGGGGCGTACAATGAGCAGTTCTTC.

This clone was detected only once. The chain employs TRBV5-1 and TRBJ1-1; D is possibly TRBD1 (6 bases). V lost 0 bases, J lost 3 bases, and 9 bases lay in between. Per the germline V gene, CDR1 is SGHRS and CDR2 is YFSETQ. The CDR3 covers 14 residues. The CDR3 spells CASSLAAGDTEAFF. The DNA of the CDR3 is TGCGCCAGCAGCTTGGCGGCAGGGGACACTGAAGCTTTCTTT.

CDR3 in DNA: TGCGCCAGCAGTTGGGACAGGGCCGACGAGCAGTACTTC. Its protein product is CASSWDRADEQYF. J is TRBJ2-7 and V is TRBV5-1; 9 bases agree with TRBD1. This CDR3 comprises 13 residues. CDR1 SGHRS and CDR2 YFSETQ come from the germline V gene. The V gene end was trimmed by 5 bases and the J gene end by 5 bases; junction bases not matched to a gene: 5. Supplemented by reference TRBV5-1 and TRBJ2-7, the full variable domain reads KAGVTQTPRYLIKTRGQQVTLSCSPISGHRSVSWYQQTPGQGLQFLFEYFSETQRNKGNFPGRFSGRQFSNSRSEMNVSTLELGDSALYLCASSWDRADEQYFGPGTRLTVT.

This sequence joins TRBV7-3 and TRBJ2-1, with D unresolved. Trimming shortened V by 4 bases and J by 9 bases, and 13 bases separated the two germline ends. CDR1 is SGHTA, CDR2 FQGTGA, per germline. The CDR3 is 13 residues long. For the CDR3, the DNA is TGTGCCAGCAGCTACGGAGAGGATCCTGAGCAGTTCTTC. Translated: CASSYGEDPEQFF.

This rearrangement joins TRBV30 to TRBJ2-7, with D hard to call. V was cut by 4 bases and J by 1 base, with 11 bases left in between. Germline loops: CDR1 GTSNPN, CDR2 SVGIG (reference sequence). CDR3 size: 13 residues. CDR3 sequence: CAWIPKSSYEQYF. CDR3 in DNA: TGTGCCTGGATACCTAAATCATCCTACGAGCAGTACTTC. Combining the CDR3 with reference TRBV30 and TRBJ2-7 gives the whole variable domain SQTIHQWPATLVQPVGSPLSLECTVEGTSNPNLYWYRQAAGRGLQLLFYSVGIGQISSEVPQNLSASRPQDRQFILSSKKLLLSDSGFYLCAWIPKSSYEQYFGPGTRLTVT.

Concerning this clone: In the same sample, other DNA sequences code for this CDR3. V gene TRBV7-9 combines with J gene TRBJ2-7; no clear D gene. This CDR3 spans 11 amino acids. CDR1 SEHNR and CDR2 FQNEAQ come from the germline V gene (reference sequence). The V end was cut by 3 bases, the J end by 6 bases, with 6 bases between. The CDR3 spells CASSLGPEQYF. In nucleotides, the CDR3 is TGTGCCAGCAGCTTGGGTCCCGAGCAGTACTTC.

The chain employs TRBV7-6 and TRBJ2-5; the D gene is possibly TRBD2 (6 bases). V lost 1 base and J 5 bases, leaving 14 bases between the germline ends. This CDR3 contains 15 residues. Per the germline V gene, CDR1 is SGHVS and CDR2 is FNYEAQ. In DNA form, the CDR3 reads TGTGCCAGCAGCTTAGGCCTCAGTGCGGGGGAGACCCAGTACTTC. Its translation: CASSLGLSAGETQYF. Looking up the rest from reference TRBV7-6 and TRBJ2-5 gives the full variable domain: GAGVSQSPRYKVTKRGQDVALRCDPISGHVSLYWYRQALGQGPEFLTYFNYEAQQDKSGLPNDRFSAERPEGSISTLTIQRTEQRDSAMYRCASSLGLSAGETQYFGPGTRLLVL.

CDR3 sequence: CASSPPPSIGSRADTQYF. CDR3 in DNA: TGTGCCAGCTCACCACCGCCATCTATCGGCTCCCGCGCAGATACGCAGTATTTT. The rearrangement links TRBV18 to TRBJ2-3; D is uncertain. V lost 0 bases and J 4 bases, leaving 20 bases between the germline ends. Germline loops: CDR1 KGHSH, CDR2 LQKENI. The CDR3 spans 18 residues.

This clone was detected only a few times. The chain carries TRBV5-1 and TRBJ1-6, with 7 bases that match TRBD1. Trimming took 3 bases from V and 8 from J; bases not matched to a gene: 11. CDR3 length: 16 residues. Germline values: CDR1 SGHRS, CDR2 YFSETQ. The CDR3 bases are TGCGCCAGCAGCTGGAGTGGACAGGCGCAGGATTCACCCCTCCACTTT. Its protein is CASSWSGQAQDSPLHF.

The V and J genes are TRBV4-1 and TRBJ2-5; 8 bases line up with TRBD2. This CDR3 has 18 residues. The germline gives CDR1 MGHRA, CDR2 YSYEKL. V gave up 0 bases and J gave up 0 bases; unmatched junction bases: 9. CDR3 sequence: CASSQDIDSGAYQETQYF. The CDR3 nucleotides read TGCGCCAGCAGCCAAGATATTGATAGCGGGGCGTACCAAGAGACCCAGTACTTC.

CDR3: CASRGGMNTEAFF. As DNA, the CDR3 is TGTGCCAGCAGGGGTGGCATGAACACTGAAGCTTTCTTT. The V call is TRBV27, the J call TRBJ1-1, with D unclear. Germline V CDR1 and CDR2: MNHEY, SMNVEV (reference sequence). V dropped 6 bases and J dropped 0 bases, with 8 bases sitting between them. This CDR3 region has 13 residues.

The chain recombines TRBV9 with TRBJ2-7; 8 positions agree with TRBD2. The length of the CDR3 is 15 residues. Germline CDR1 is SGDLS and CDR2 is YYNGEE. V was clipped by 3 bases and J by 3 bases; unmatched bases: 8. This chain's CDR3 is CASSETGGENYEQYF. CDR3 in DNA: TGTGCCAGCAGCGAGACCGGGGGGGAAAACTACGAGCAGTACTTC.

This clone was seen once. The chain uses TRBV7-3 and TRBJ2-1, with 7 bases aligning to TRBD2. The V gene's germline CDR1 is SGHTA and CDR2 FQGTGA. The CDR3 sequence is 16 residues long. The ends lost 5 bases at V and 0 bases at J; junction bases unmatched: 7. CDR3 in amino acids: CASSPASGSSYNEQFF. CDR3 DNA: TGTGCCAGCAGCCCCGCTAGCGGAAGCTCCTACAATGAGCAGTTCTTC.

This rearrangement joins TRBV9 to TRBJ1-3; 7 bases line up with TRBD1. Germline V CDR1 and CDR2: SGDLS, YYNGEE. The V gene end was trimmed by 2 bases and the J gene end by 1 base; junction bases not matched to a gene: 6. This CDR3 has 16 amino acids. The CDR3 sequence is CASSVGEGASGNTIYF. The DNA of the CDR3 is TGTGCCAGCAGCGTTGGGGAGGGGGCTTCTGGAAACACCATATATTTT.

This chain's CDR3 is CASSVLAGENIQYF. The CDR3 DNA reads TGCGCCAGCAGCGTTCTAGCGGGGGAAAACATTCAGTACTTC. This chain joins TRBV4-1 and TRBJ2-4; 10 positions match TRBD2. The V and J ends lost 5 bases and 5 bases, in that order; junction bases with no gene match: 3. Looked up from germline, CDR1 is MGHRA and CDR2 is YSYEKL. The CDR3 loop spans 14 amino acids.

The gene calls are TRBV19 and TRBJ1-2; possible D gene TRBD1, 6 bases. The CDR3 sequence is 13 residues long. Germline V gene sequence: CDR1 LNHDA, CDR2 SQIVND (reference sequence). V was clipped by 8 bases and J by 2 bases, with 12 bases between them. The CDR3 spells CASVPQGNYGYTF. CDR3 bases: TGTGCCAGTGTACCTCAGGGGAACTATGGCTACACCTTC. The variable domain in full, with the rest retrieved from reference TRBV19 and TRBJ1-2, is DGGITQSPKYLFRKEGQNVTLSCEQNLNHDAMYWYRQDPGQGLRLIYYSQIVNDFQKGDIAEGYSVSREKKESFPLTVTSAQKNPTAFYLCASVPQGNYGYTFGSGTRLTVV.

The V call is TRBV6-4, the J call TRBJ2-6; 7 bases are a match to TRBD1. V lost 4 bases, J lost 3 bases, and 6 bases stayed unmatched. CDR1 is MRHNA and CDR2 is SNTAGT in the germline V gene. CDR3 length: 16 residues. Here the CDR3 DNA reads TGTGCCAGCAGTGGGGACAGTTCCGGTGGGGCCAACGTCCTGACTTTC. Amino acid sequence: CASSGDSSGGANVLTF.

The chain has TRBV6-4 and TRBJ1-1; no clear D gene. V dropped 7 bases and J dropped 1 base, with 10 bases sitting between them. Germline V gene data show CDR1 as MRHNA and CDR2 as SNTAGT. CDR3 size: 13 residues. CDR3 sequence: CASKYGPNTEAFF. The DNA of the CDR3 is TGTGCCAGCAAGTATGGGCCGAACACTGAAGCTTTCTTT.

The chain joins TRBV2 to TRBJ2-3, with TRBD2 identical over 11 bases. The CDR3 sequence is 15 residues long. CDR1 is SNHLY, CDR2 FYNNEI, per germline. The ends lost 4 bases at V and 3 bases at J; junction bases unmatched: 3. The CDR3 coding sequence is TGTGCCAGCAGTGCGACTAGCGGGGTAACAGATACGCAGTATTTT. It codes for CASSATSGVTDTQYF.

V is TRBV10-3 and J is TRBJ1-2, with D possibly TRBD1 on 5 matching bases. Germline CDR1 and CDR2: ENHRY and SYGVKD. V was cut by 0 bases and J by 2 bases, with 7 bases left in between. This CDR3 has 14 amino acids. In nucleotides, the CDR3 is TGTGCCATCAGTGAGTCGACAGAGAACTATGGCTACACCTTC. This sequence encodes CAISESTENYGYTF.

This chain's CDR3 is CASSLGSGGARTDTQYF. CDR3 DNA sequence: TGTGCCAGCAGCTTAGGGAGCGGGGGGGCCCGCACAGATACGCAGTATTTT. This chain links TRBV11-2 with TRBJ2-3; TRBD2 matches 10 bases. CDR1 and CDR2 (germline): SGHAT, FQNNGV. The CDR3 has 17 residues. V was clipped by 1 base and J by 1 base; unmatched bases: 5.

The chain carries TRBV7-3 and TRBJ2-3; 8 bases map to TRBD2. Germline assignment: CDR1 SGHTA and CDR2 FQGTGA. Trimming cost V 2 bases and J 5 bases; bases outside gene matches: 6. The CDR3 covers 15 residues. CDR3: CASSLGAGVRDTQYF. CDR3 nucleotide sequence: TGTGCCAGCAGCTTAGGAGCGGGGGTTAGAGATACGCAGTATTTT. The variable domain in full, with the rest retrieved from reference TRBV7-3 and TRBJ2-3, is GAGVSQTPSNKVTEKGKYVELRCDPISGHTALYWYRQSLGQGPEFLIYFQGTGAADDSGLPNDRFFAVRPEGSVSTLKIQRTERGDSAVYLCASSLGAGVRDTQYFGPGTRLTVL.

This chain joins TRBV10-3 and TRBJ2-2; D is perhaps TRBD1 (6 bases). CDR1 is ENHRY, CDR2 SYGVKD, per germline. The CDR3 consists of 15 residues. V was pared by 0 bases and J by 5 bases, with 10 bases between. The CDR3 is CAISESQGGTGELFF. CDR3 nucleotide sequence: TGTGCCATCAGTGAGTCACAGGGTGGAACCGGGGAGCTGTTTTTT.

V is TRBV6-5 and J is TRBJ1-1; D uncertain. In germline, CDR1 is MNHEY, CDR2 SVGAGI. The CDR3 loop spans 13 amino acids. The V gene lost 7 bases and the J gene lost 0 bases, with 9 bases spanning the gap. The CDR3 loop is CASMLEMNTEAFF. The CDR3 bases are TGTGCCAGCATGCTGGAAATGAACACTGAAGCTTTCTTT.

The chain joins TRBV5-1 to TRBJ2-7, with TRBD1 matching 7 bases. The CDR3 spans 13 residues. CDR1 is SGHRS, CDR2 YFSETQ, per germline. V lost 1 base to trimming and J lost 2 bases; unmatched junction nucleotides: 0. The CDR3 loop reads CASSLTGAYEQYF. The CDR3 DNA follows: TGCGCCAGCAGCTTGACAGGGGCCTACGAGCAGTACTTC.

V and J are TRBV11-2 and TRBJ2-7, with D possibly TRBD2 on 5 matching bases. Germline V CDR1 and CDR2: SGHAT, FQNNGV. The V end was cut by 4 bases, the J end by 2 bases, with 15 bases between. The CDR3 length is 15 residues. CDR3 in amino acids: CASSSPGGPAYEQYF. As DNA, the CDR3 is TGTGCCAGCAGCTCCCCGGGCGGGCCCGCCTACGAGCAGTACTTC.

The chain joins TRBV2 to TRBJ1-5; 8 bases agree with TRBD1. This CDR3 has 18 amino acids. V lost 5 bases to trimming and J lost 0 bases; unmatched junction nucleotides: 12. Looked up from germline, CDR1 is SNHLY and CDR2 is FYNNEI. DNA of the CDR3: TGTGCCAGCAGTCAAGGACAGGGAAGTCGGTTTAGCAATCAGCCCCAGCATTTT. This sequence encodes CASSQGQGSRFSNQPQHF.